This T cell receptor (beta chain) came from a study of T cell responses to AZD1222 COVID-19 vaccine. General study results and limits: Spike-spanning, vaccine-associated CD4 TCRs were dominant at 160-218 and 743-854. Sampled repertoires all dated from after the peak T cell response. AZD1222 recipients seropositive at baseline numbered only 5 or 6. Mostly white British, mostly female donors; authors suggested clonal diversity may be underestimated.

On this clone: Its antigen remains unidentified.

Germline lookup yields CDR1 SGHVS and CDR2 FNYEAQ. The CDR3 is 16 residues long. With 5 bases clipped from V and 5 bases from J, the junction kept 10 bases outside the gene matches. Some clones are missing from TCRdb's copy, which holds only in-frame ones; the method was immunoSEQ multiplex PCR. The sample holds some 180,000 clones; approximately 92% are singletons and the top ten take over 1%. The sequencing here drew on peripheral blood, taken on day 0 of AZD1222 vaccination. The source of this sequence is an adult in good health. The chain uses TRBV7-6 and TRBJ2-7; the match to TRBD1 covers 12 bases. The CDR3 here is CASSQLGGTGGNEQYF. The CDR3 bases are TGTGCCAGCAGCCAACTCGGCGGGACAGGGGGCAACGAGCAGTACTTC.